These 27 T cell receptor beta chains share one sample of origin, sequenced in a study of T cells in tuberculosis. Repertoires were generated with immunoSEQ multiplex PCR, while TCRdb's copy carries only in-frame clones and drops some. This table holds about 49,000 clones, nearly 95% found once. Time point indicated: new active TB diagnosis, blood taken before or within 7 days of starting treatment. Sequencing used PBMCs, obtained at tuberculosis diagnosis. These receptors all stem from an adult with tuberculosis.

The genes are TRBV7-2 and TRBJ1-6; 8 positions match TRBD1. The CDR3 has 15 residues. CDR1 is SGHTA, CDR2 FQGNSA, per germline. The V segment lost 4 bases and the J segment 7 bases; nucleotides outside the gene matches: 6. The CDR3: CASSSSRGLNSPLHF. Here the CDR3 DNA reads TGTGCCAGCAGCTCGTCCAGGGGGCTGAATTCACCCCTCCACTTT.

This chain joins TRBV6-1 and TRBJ2-2, with D perhaps TRBD2 (5 bases). The CDR3 is 14 amino acids. The germline V and J ends were trimmed by 7 bases and 1 base, with 10 bases remaining between them. CDR1 and CDR2 (germline): MNHNS, SASEGT. The CDR3 is CASTLTRNTGELFF. The CDR3 DNA reads TGTGCCAGCACCCTAACTAGGAACACCGGGGAGCTGTTTTTT.

The rearrangement uses TRBV7-2 and TRBJ1-2, with 7 bases aligning to TRBD1. Germline lookup yields CDR1 SGHTA and CDR2 FQGNSA. The CDR3 totals 13 residues. V was pared by 6 bases and J by 2 bases, with 3 bases of the junction left unmatched. CDR3 coding DNA: TGTGCCAGCAGTCCGACAGGGAACTATGGCTACACCTTC. Amino acid sequence: CASSPTGNYGYTF.

This chain joins TRBV5-1 and TRBJ1-5; D ambiguous. The length of the CDR3 is 15 residues. Germline CDR1 reads SGHRS; CDR2 reads YFSETQ. The V gene lost 0 bases and the J gene lost 0 bases, with 7 bases spanning the gap. In nucleotides, the CDR3 is TGCGCCAGCAGCTTGGAACCAGGTAGCAATCAGCCCCAGCATTTT. It encodes CASSLEPGSNQPQHF.

The V gene is TRBV6-5, the J gene TRBJ2-3; 9 bases are a match to TRBD2. CDR3 length: 15 residues. V trimming: 4 bases; J trimming: 2 bases; junction bases outside the gene matches: 4. The V gene's germline CDR1 is MNHEY and CDR2 SVGAGI. The CDR3 region is CASSLTSGYTDTQYF. Here the CDR3 DNA reads TGTGCCAGCAGTTTGACTAGCGGTTACACAGATACGCAGTATTTT.

The V and J genes are TRBV7-9 and TRBJ1-1; 7 positions match TRBD1. Germline V gene lookup returns CDR1 SEHNR and CDR2 FQNEAQ (reference sequence). The CDR3 runs to 16 residues. V trimming: 6 bases; J trimming: 4 bases; junction bases outside the gene matches: 14. DNA for the CDR3: TGTGCCAGCAGTTCCGACAGGGACCCCGTCGGCACTGAAGCTTTCTTT. This sequence encodes CASSSDRDPVGTEAFF.

The chain links TRBV27 to TRBJ2-1, with 9 positions matching TRBD2. The germline gives CDR1 MNHEY, CDR2 SMNVEV (reference sequence). CDR3 length: 17 residues. The trim removed 5 bases at V and 7 bases at J, leaving 15 bases unmatched. CDR3: CASSRPAGGLFYNEQFF. CDR3 sequence (DNA): TGTGCCAGCAGTCGACCGGCGGGAGGGCTTTTTTATAATGAGCAGTTCTTC.

V gene TRBV28 combines with J gene TRBJ2-3; D unclear. Germline assignment: CDR1 MDHEN and CDR2 SYDVKM. Trimming pared 2 bases from V and 8 bases from J, leaving 11 bases between. This CDR3 is 13 amino acids long. The chain's CDR3 is CASSLLSPLTQYF. Written as DNA, the CDR3 is TGTGCCAGCAGTTTACTCTCCCCTCTTACGCAGTATTTT.

Details on this clone: Mismatch with germline at one junction end may stem from a read error. The chain joins TRBV7-7 to TRBJ1-2; D possibly corresponds to TRBD1 (5 bases). This CDR3 is built from 13 residues. Germline V lookup: CDR1 SSHAT, CDR2 FNYEAQ (reference sequence). For the CDR3, the DNA is TGTGCTAGCAGCTTAAAACAGGTCGGTGGCTACACCTTC. Its protein is CASSLKQVGGYTF.

V usage is TRBV9 and J usage is TRBJ1-2; D gene unclear. The V end lost 4 bases, the J end lost 4 bases, and 11 bases lay between the germline ends. CDR1 and CDR2 from the germline V gene are SGDLS and YYNGEE. This CDR3 is built from 13 residues. The CDR3 bases are TGTGCCAGCAGCCGTAGAGAAAGCTATGGCTACACCTTC. It translates to CASSRRESYGYTF. Filled out from reference TRBV9 and TRBJ1-2, the complete variable domain reads DSGVTQTPKHLITATGQRVTLRCSPRSGDLSVYWYQQSLDQGLQFLIQYYNGEERAKGNILERFSAQQFPDLHSELNLSSLELGDSALYFCASSRRESYGYTFGSGTRLTVV.

The rearrangement joins TRBV7-6 to TRBJ1-4, with TRBD1 identical over 12 bases. The CDR3 totals 17 residues. Germline V gene data show CDR1 as SGHVS and CDR2 as FNYEAQ. Trimming removed 4 bases from V and 7 bases from J; junction bases left unmatched: 10. CDR3 loop: CASSSGTGGAGGEKLFF. The CDR3 nucleotides are TGTGCCAGCAGCTCCGGGACAGGGGGCGCGGGAGGTGAAAAACTGTTTTTT.

The genes are TRBV30 and TRBJ2-2, with TRBD2 matching over 7 bases. This CDR3 has 14 residues. The ends lost 3 bases at V and 1 base at J; junction bases unmatched: 2. Germline CDR1 GTSNPN, CDR2 SVGIG (reference sequence). CDR3 DNA sequence: TGTGCCTGGAGGGTAGCGGGGAACACCGGGGAGCTGTTTTTT. Protein sequence: CAWRVAGNTGELFF.

This chain uses TRBV5-4 with TRBJ1-2; D is perhaps TRBD1 (5 bases). The CDR3 is made up of 13 amino acids. The germline V gene has CDR1 SGHNT and CDR2 YYREEE (reference sequence). V gave up 0 bases and J gave up 6 bases, with 9 bases separating them. The CDR3: CASSLGGEHGYTF. CDR3 DNA: TGTGCCAGCAGCTTGGGGGGGGAGCATGGCTACACCTTC.

The rearrangement uses TRBV19 and TRBJ1-4; 7 nucleotides agree with TRBD1. Trimming at V came to 6 bases and at J to 13 bases, leaving 8 bases not matched to a gene. The germline V gene encodes CDR1 LNHDA and CDR2 SQIVND (reference sequence). The CDR3 runs 12 residues. The CDR3 DNA follows: TGTGCCAGTAGGAACAGGGGAGAGAGACTGTTTTTT. Its protein is CASRNRGERLFF.

This chain uses TRBV5-1 with TRBJ2-2; 15 bases fit TRBD2. Germline trimming cut 4 bases from V and 9 bases from J; bases unmatched to any gene: 7. Looked up from germline, CDR1 is SGHRS and CDR2 is YFSETQ. This CDR3 is 16 amino acids long. This CDR3 is CASSLPGLAGGRELFF. CDR3 nucleotides: TGCGCCAGCAGCCTACCGGGACTAGCGGGAGGACGGGAGCTGTTTTTT.

This clone has a single count. V usage is TRBV6-5 and J usage is TRBJ2-2; D gene ambiguous. V was cut by 2 bases and J by 1 base, with 5 bases left in between. The germline CDR1 and CDR2 sequences are MNHEY and SVGAGI. This CDR3 spans 14 amino acids. The DNA for the CDR3 is TGTGCCAGCAGTTACGGGCTGAACACCGGGGAGCTGTTTTTT. Translating it yields CASSYGLNTGELFF.

The chain combines TRBV27 with TRBJ1-5; 7 bases align to TRBD1. Germline V lookup: CDR1 MNHEY, CDR2 SMNVEV (reference sequence). V dropped 2 bases and J dropped 1; count of bases not matched to a gene: 5. The CDR3 length is 16 residues. The CDR3 here is CASSLRMGQSNQPQHF. The CDR3 nucleotides read TGTGCCAGCAGTTTAAGGATGGGACAGAGCAATCAGCCCCAGCATTTT.

The chain is built from TRBV5-1 and TRBJ2-7; a weak D match, TRBD2 (6 bases). CDR1 and CDR2 (germline): SGHRS, YFSETQ. V shed 4 bases and J shed 2 bases, with 16 bases lying between them. This CDR3 is built from 15 residues. The CDR3 DNA reads as TGCGCCAGCAGCCCGTCCGGGACTGTCGCCTACGAGCAGTACTTC. This gives the protein CASSPSGTVAYEQYF. Full variable domain (remainder filled in from reference TRBV5-1 and TRBJ2-7): KAGVTQTPRYLIKTRGQQVTLSCSPISGHRSVSWYQQTPGQGLQFLFEYFSETQRNKGNFPGRFSGRQFSNSRSEMNVSTLELGDSALYLCASSPSGTVAYEQYFGPGTRLTVT.

The gene calls are TRBV5-1 and TRBJ2-7; perhaps TRBD2 as D (6 bases). Germline lookup yields CDR1 SGHRS and CDR2 YFSETQ. V gave up 4 bases and J gave up 6 bases, with 23 bases separating them. CDR3 length equals 16 residues. CDR3 loop: CASSQGSGPEGIEQYF. The CDR3 DNA follows: TGCGCCAGCAGCCAGGGATCTGGTCCGGAGGGGATCGAGCAGTACTTC.

The genes are TRBV5-6 and TRBJ2-7, with 9 bases that match TRBD1. Germline V gene sequence: CDR1 SGHDT, CDR2 YYEEEE. Trimming removed 7 bases from V and 5 bases from J; junction bases left unmatched: 13. The CDR3 runs 15 residues. DNA for the CDR3: TGTGCCAGCGGTCGGACGGGACAGGGAAGAGACGAGCAGTACTTC. This codes for CASGRTGQGRDEQYF.

The CDR3 nucleotides read TGTGCCAGCAGCGTACGGACAACCGGAAACACCATATATTTT. Its protein product is CASSVRTTGNTIYF. The chain couples TRBV9 to TRBJ1-3; TRBD1 is a possible D gene (5 bases). The V end was cut by 1 base, the J end by 4 bases, with 9 bases between. The CDR3 spans 14 residues. Germline CDR1 is SGDLS and CDR2 is YYNGEE.

The J gene is TRBJ2-3, the V gene TRBV7-2; D remains ambiguous. The V gene's germline CDR1 is SGHTA and CDR2 FQGNSA. This CDR3 spans 13 amino acids. V gave up 5 bases and J gave up 5 bases, with 11 bases separating them. The DNA for the CDR3 is TGTGCCAGCAGCCGATTGGAGAGAGATACGCAGTATTTT. This encodes CASSRLERDTQYF. Combining the CDR3 with reference TRBV7-2 and TRBJ2-3 gives the whole variable domain GAGVSQSPSNKVTEKGKDVELRCDPISGHTALYWYRQSLGQGLEFLIYFQGNSAPDKSGLPSDRFSAERTGGSVSTLTIQRTQQEDSAVYLCASSRLERDTQYFGPGTRLTVL.

V and J are TRBV19 and TRBJ2-1, with 8 bases fitting TRBD1. The germline V gene has CDR1 LNHDA and CDR2 SQIVND (reference sequence). V was pared by 6 bases and J by 9 bases, with 4 bases of the junction left unmatched. The CDR3 is 12 amino acids. In DNA form, the CDR3 reads TGTGCCAGTAGACAGGGGGAAACTGAGCAGTTCTTC. Translated: CASRQGETEQFF.

This sequence joins TRBV7-9 and TRBJ1-1, with 8 bases fitting TRBD1. The CDR3 contains 14 residues. V lost 5 bases and J lost 5; bases outside the gene matches: 7. Germline lookup yields CDR1 SEHNR and CDR2 FQNEAQ (reference sequence). Here the CDR3 DNA reads TGTGCCAGCAGCCCCAACAGGGGGAAGACTGAAGCTTTCTTT. Residues: CASSPNRGKTEAFF.

The chain is built from TRBV6-1 and TRBJ2-1; the match to TRBD2 covers 12 bases. This CDR3 is built from 14 residues. With V trimmed by 7 bases and J by 7 bases, 5 bases remained unmatched. From germline, CDR1 is MNHNS and CDR2 SASEGT. This chain's CDR3 is CASKTSGSSNEQFF. The DNA of the CDR3 is TGTGCCAGCAAGACTAGCGGGAGTTCAAATGAGCAGTTCTTC.

The chain employs TRBV2 and TRBJ2-3, with 7 bases aligning to TRBD1. The germline V gene encodes CDR1 SNHLY and CDR2 FYNNEI. There are 14 residues in the CDR3. Losses at the gene ends were 4 bases for V and 2 bases for J; bases not matched to a gene: 3. The CDR3 DNA follows: TGTGCCAGCAGTGGGGGACAGTTCACAGATACGCAGTATTTT. Translating gives CASSGGQFTDTQYF.

J is TRBJ2-6 and V is TRBV6-5, with 7 positions matching TRBD2. The ends lost 0 bases at V and 1 base at J; junction bases unmatched: 0. CDR1 is MNHEY and CDR2 is SVGAGI in the germline V gene. The CDR3 has 16 amino acids. The CDR3 region is CASSYSGGSGANVLTF. Written as DNA, the CDR3 is TGTGCCAGCAGTTACTCCGGGGGGTCTGGGGCCAACGTCCTGACTTTC.